Sample share makes the clone carrying this T cell receptor (beta chain) medium-sized. Its antigen is undetermined. Constant-region reverse primers amplified full-length variable regions, followed by semi-nested Nested Universal Primer A PCR. TCRdb re-derived calls from the 5' RACE reads in MiXCR, one entry per CDR3 protein. This sample has fewer than 6,500 distinct CDR3 sequences, with roughly a third found just once. Looked up from germline, CDR1 is MNHEY and CDR2 is SVGAGI. V shed 5 bases and J shed 3 bases, with 17 bases lying between them. The CDR3 covers 16 residues. Study-wide findings and caveats: Tumor memory CD4+ T cell TCR gene usage clustered with blood and lymph node memory CD4+ cells and lymph node naive CD4+ cells. Tumor-infiltrating Treg TCR alpha and beta sequences overlapped most with tumor naive CD4+ T cells, then blood naive.

The TCR comes from a female donor with breast cancer. J is TRBJ1-5 and V is TRBV6-5; tentatively, D is TRBD1 (5 bases). The sequenced sample consisted of memory CD4+ T cells sorted from blood. The subset denotes: memory CD4+ T cells, CD4+CD45RO+CD25-. CDR3: CASSLSPGTSNQPQHF. The CDR3 nucleotides are TGTGCCAGCAGTCTCTCCCCTGGGACGTCCAATCAGCCCCAGCATTTT.